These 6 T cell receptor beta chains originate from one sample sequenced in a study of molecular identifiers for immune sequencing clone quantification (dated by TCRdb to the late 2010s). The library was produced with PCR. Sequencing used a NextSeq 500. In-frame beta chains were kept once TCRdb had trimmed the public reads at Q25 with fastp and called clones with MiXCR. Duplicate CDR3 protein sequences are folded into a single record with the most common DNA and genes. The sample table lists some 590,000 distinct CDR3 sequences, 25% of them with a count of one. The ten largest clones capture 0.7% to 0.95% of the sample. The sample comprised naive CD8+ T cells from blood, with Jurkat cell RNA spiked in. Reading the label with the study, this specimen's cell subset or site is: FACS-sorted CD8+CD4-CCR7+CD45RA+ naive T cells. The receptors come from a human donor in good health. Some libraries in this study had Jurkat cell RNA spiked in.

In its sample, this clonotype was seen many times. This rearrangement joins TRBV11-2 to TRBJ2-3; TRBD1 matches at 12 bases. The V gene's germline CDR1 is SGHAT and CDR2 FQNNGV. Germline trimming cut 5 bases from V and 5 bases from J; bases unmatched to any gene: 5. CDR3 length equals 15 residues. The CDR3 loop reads CASSEGQGAGDTQYF. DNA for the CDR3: TGTGCCAGCAGCGAGGGACAGGGGGCAGGAGATACGCAGTATTTT.

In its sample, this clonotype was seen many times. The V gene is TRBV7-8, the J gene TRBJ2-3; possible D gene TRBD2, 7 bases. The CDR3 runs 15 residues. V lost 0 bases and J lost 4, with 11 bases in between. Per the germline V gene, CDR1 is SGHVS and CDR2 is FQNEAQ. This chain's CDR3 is CASSLAGGPSDTQYF. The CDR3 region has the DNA TGTGCCAGCAGCTTAGCGGGGGGGCCCTCAGATACGCAGTATTTT. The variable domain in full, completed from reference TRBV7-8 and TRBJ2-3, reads GAGVSQSPRYKVAKRGQDVALRCDPISGHVSLFWYQQALGQGPEFLTYFQNEAQLDKSGLPSDRFFAERPEGSVSTLKIQRTQQEDSAVYLCASSLAGGPSDTQYFGPGTRLTVL.

The CDR3 here is CASSRDRGYSYEQYF. CDR3 bases: TGTGCCAGTAGCAGAGACAGGGGGTACTCCTACGAGCAGTACTTC. The J gene is TRBJ2-7, the V gene TRBV19, with TRBD1 matching 9 bases. J lost 0 bases, V lost 6 bases, and 6 bases had no gene match. In germline, CDR1 is LNHDA, CDR2 SQIVND (reference sequence). The CDR3 covers 15 residues.

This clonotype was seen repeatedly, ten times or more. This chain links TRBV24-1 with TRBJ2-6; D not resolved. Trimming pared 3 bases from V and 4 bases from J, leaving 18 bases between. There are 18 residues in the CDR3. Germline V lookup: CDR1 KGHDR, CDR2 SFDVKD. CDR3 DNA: TGTGCCACCAGTGATGCCGGCTTTACTGGGTCAGGGGCCAACGTCCTGACTTTC. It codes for CATSDAGFTGSGANVLTF.

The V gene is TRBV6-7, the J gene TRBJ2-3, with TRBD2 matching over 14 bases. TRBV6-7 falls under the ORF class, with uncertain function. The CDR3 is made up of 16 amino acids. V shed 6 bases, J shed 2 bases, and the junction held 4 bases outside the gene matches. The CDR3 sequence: CASSRLAGGFTDTQYF. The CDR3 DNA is TGTGCCAGCAGCAGACTAGCGGGAGGGTTCACAGATACGCAGTATTTT.

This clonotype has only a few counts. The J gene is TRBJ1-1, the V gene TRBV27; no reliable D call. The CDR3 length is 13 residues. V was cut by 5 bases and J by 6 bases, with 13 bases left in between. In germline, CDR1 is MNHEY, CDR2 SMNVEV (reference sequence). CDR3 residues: CASSPRPLAEAFF. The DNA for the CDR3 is TGTGCCAGCAGTCCCCGGCCGCTCGCTGAAGCTTTCTTT.